The source of this T cell receptor beta chain is a study of blood T cell repertoires in COVID-19. Study overall: Whether acute or convalescent, the COVID-19 samples came from the United States, Italy and Spain.

The germline gives CDR1 MNHNS, CDR2 SASEGT. Between the trimmed V and J ends, which lost 3 bases and 8 bases, there was a span of 10 bases. The CDR3 totals 12 residues. While infection was still active, Seattle patients were enrolled and then followed longitudinally. Original analysis: Reference gene primer amplification yielded estimated nucleated cell counts. Here immunoSEQ multiplex PCR was the method, and the copy in TCRdb shows in-frame clones only, minus some. V and J calls and clone size are as listed in that table; D and trimming were resolved from the DNA. The sample contains about 82,000 clones, around 82% of which appear only once.

The sequence came from a man between 60 and 70 years old with COVID-19, enrolled during active disease. J is TRBJ1-2 and V is TRBV6-1; D unresolved. Sample: peripheral blood. CDR3 amino acids: CASSDAGEGYTF. CDR3 in DNA: TGTGCCAGCAGTGATGCCGGGGAAGGCTACACCTTC.